This TCR beta chain was identified in a study of T cell responses to AZD1222 COVID-19 vaccine. Looked up from germline, CDR1 is SGDLS and CDR2 is YYNGEE. Trimming took off 4 bases at V and 4 bases at J, with 2 bases between the two ends. The CDR3 is made up of 11 amino acids. The protocol was immunoSEQ multiplex PCR, while the TCRdb copy is restricted to in-frame clones and leaves out a portion. The table lists approximately 140,000 clones, roughly 90% of them singletons. Points on this clone: Antigen specificity is unknown.

General study findings and limits: It was only after the peak T cell response that any repertoires were sampled. Targets within unmutated variant regions were reportedly found for nearly half of spike-specific TCRs. Baseline seropositivity characterized only six AZD1222 recipients. Spike-specific TCR breadth and depth were elevated following two AZD1222 doses.

This specimen consisted of peripheral blood, obtained on day 0 of AZD1222 vaccination. The source of this sequence is an adult in good health. V and J are TRBV9 and TRBJ2-2; D ambiguous. The CDR3 loop reads CASSLTGELFF. The CDR3, as DNA: TGTGCCAGCAGCCTCACCGGGGAGCTGTTTTTT.